This TCR beta chain was recorded in a study of blood T cell repertoires in COVID-19. Clinical histories supplied by participants themselves formed the basis of cohort assignment. Two consecutive negative NP/OP PCR tests, clearance, or resolved symptoms defined Cohort 3 recovery. This table comes from immunoSEQ multiplex PCR, and its TCRdb copy is limited to in-frame clones, with some not included. The table records a few hundred thousand clones, roughly four fifths of them present only once. This receptor was taken from a woman aged 55-75 years who had recovered from COVID-19. What was sequenced was PBMCs or T cells enriched from blood (not recorded which).

The CDR3: CASSMAGGSGNTIYF. The CDR3 DNA sequence: TGTGCCAGTAGTATGGCAGGGGGTTCTGGAAACACCATATATTTT. This sequence joins TRBV19 and TRBJ1-3; the match to TRBD1 covers 7 bases. The CDR3 is made up of 15 amino acids. Germline V gene data show CDR1 as LNHDA and CDR2 as SQIVND (reference sequence). V was clipped by 3 bases and J by 1 base; unmatched bases: 3.